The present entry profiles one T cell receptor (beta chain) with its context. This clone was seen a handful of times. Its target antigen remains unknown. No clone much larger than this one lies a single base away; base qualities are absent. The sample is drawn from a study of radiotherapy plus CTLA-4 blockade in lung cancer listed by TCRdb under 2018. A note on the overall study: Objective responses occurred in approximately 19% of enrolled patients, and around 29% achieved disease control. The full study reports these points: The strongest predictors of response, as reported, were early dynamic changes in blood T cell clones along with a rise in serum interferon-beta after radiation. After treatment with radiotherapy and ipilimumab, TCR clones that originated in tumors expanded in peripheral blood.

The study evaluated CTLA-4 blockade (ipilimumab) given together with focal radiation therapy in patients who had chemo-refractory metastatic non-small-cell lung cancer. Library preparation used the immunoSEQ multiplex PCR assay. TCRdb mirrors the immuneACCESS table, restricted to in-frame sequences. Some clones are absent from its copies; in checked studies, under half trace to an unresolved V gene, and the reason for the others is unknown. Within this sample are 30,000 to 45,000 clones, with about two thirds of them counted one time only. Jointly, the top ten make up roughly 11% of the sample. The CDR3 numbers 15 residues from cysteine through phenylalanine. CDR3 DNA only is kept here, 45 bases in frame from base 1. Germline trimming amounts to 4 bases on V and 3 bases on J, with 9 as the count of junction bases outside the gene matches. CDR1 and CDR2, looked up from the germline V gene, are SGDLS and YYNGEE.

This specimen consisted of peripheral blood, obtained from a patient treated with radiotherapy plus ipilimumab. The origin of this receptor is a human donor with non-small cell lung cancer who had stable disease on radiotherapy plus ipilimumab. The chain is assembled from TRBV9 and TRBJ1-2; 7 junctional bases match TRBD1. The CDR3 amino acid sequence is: CASSRIQGFYYGYTF. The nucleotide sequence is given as TGTGCCAGCAGCCGGATACAGGGGTTTTACTATGGCTACACCTTC. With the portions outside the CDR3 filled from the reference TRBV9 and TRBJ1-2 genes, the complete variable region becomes DSGVTQTPKHLITATGQRVTLRCSPRSGDLSVYWYQQSLDQGLQFLIQYYNGEERAKGNILERFSAQQFPDLHSELNLSSLELGDSALYFCASSRIQGFYYGYTFGSGTRLTVV.